This T cell receptor beta chain stems from a study of T cells after yellow fever vaccination. As for the study in general: In the case of low-cell-number fractions, SMART-Seq v4 Ultra Low Input was used for preparation. Points from the study as a whole: Reappearance after the booster was seen for most primary-vaccination clones, at more than 95% CD4 and 70% to 90% CD8. The secondary response showed a weaker magnitude and a faster peak, day 5 versus 15. Contamination by abundant bulk-population clonotypes could be present in FACS-sorted repertoires.

Concerning this clonotype: Its antigen is not identified.

Germline V gene sequence: CDR1 KGHSH, CDR2 LQKENI. The CDR3 has 18 amino acids. V lost 1 base to trimming and J lost 3 bases, with 19 bases between them. From the 5' RACE reads, TCRdb called clonotypes with MiXCR, one entry per CDR3 protein. The table records some 550,000 distinct CDR3 sequences, around 21% of them present only once. The J gene is TRBJ2-1, the V gene TRBV18; tentative D call: TRBD2 (6 bases). The specimen was PBMCs, collected 15 days after the yellow fever booster vaccination. The sequence was obtained from a man aged 25 to 40 who received the YFV17D yellow fever vaccine. The CDR3 DNA reads as TGTGCCAGCTCACCACGAAGCCGAGAGGGACTCCTCTACAATGAGCAGTTCTTC. Translating gives CASSPRSREGLLYNEQFF.